The 14 T cell receptor beta chains below come from one sample, sequenced in a study of early stage breast cancer tumors. The repertoire was sequenced with immunoSEQ multiplex PCR; TCRdb's copy has only in-frame clones and lacks some. This table holds around 50,000 clones, roughly 80% found once. Material for sequencing was blood. These receptors were obtained from a person aged 50 to 59 with breast cancer.

The chain couples TRBV5-1 to TRBJ2-5; no definite D call. The CDR3 loop spans 12 amino acids. Trimming removed 3 bases from V and 0 bases from J, with 3 bases in between. CDR1 and CDR2 (germline): SGHRS, YFSETQ. The CDR3 sequence is CASSSNQETQYF. The CDR3 bases are TGCGCCAGCAGCTCCAACCAAGAGACCCAGTACTTC.

This rearrangement joins TRBV5-5 to TRBJ1-4, with 9 positions matching TRBD1. The germline V gene encodes CDR1 SGHKS and CDR2 YYEKEE (reference sequence). The CDR3 is made up of 16 amino acids. The V and J ends lost 4 bases and 1 base, in that order; junction bases with no gene match: 5. The CDR3 DNA follows: TGTGCCAGCAGCACTACAGGGGGCAGAACTAATGAAAAACTGTTTTTT. Its protein product is CASSTTGGRTNEKLFF.

The chain couples TRBV7-6 to TRBJ2-5; maybe TRBD1 (5 bases). This CDR3 spans 14 amino acids. The V end was cut by 0 bases, the J end by 3 bases, with 8 bases between. Germline values: CDR1 SGHVS, CDR2 FNYEAQ. This CDR3 reads CASSLAPDKETQYF. In DNA form, the CDR3 reads TGTGCCAGCAGCTTAGCCCCGGACAAAGAGACCCAGTACTTC.

The chain uses TRBV2 and TRBJ2-7, with D possibly TRBD1 on 6 matching bases. V lost 10 bases and J lost 3, with 19 bases in between. Germline V gene sequence: CDR1 SNHLY, CDR2 FYNNEI. CDR3 length: 14 amino acids. Written as DNA, the CDR3 is TGTGCCACCGATATCGGGACAAGTAACTACGAGCAGTACTTC. It specifies CATDIGTSNYEQYF.

V gene TRBV7-2 combines with J gene TRBJ2-7, with D possibly being TRBD1 (7 bases). Looked up from germline, CDR1 is SGHTA and CDR2 is FQGNSA. The CDR3 contains 13 residues. The V end lost 6 bases, the J end lost 3 bases, and 12 bases lay between the germline ends. In DNA, the CDR3 is TGTGCCAGCAGACCCCAGGGGGGCTACGAGCAGTACTTC. Encoded protein: CASRPQGGYEQYF.

The V gene is TRBV5-1, the J gene TRBJ1-1; D is ambiguous. The length of the CDR3 is 13 residues. Trimming took off 4 bases at V and 4 bases at J, with 11 bases between the two ends. Germline values: CDR1 SGHRS, CDR2 YFSETQ. CDR3 loop: CASSLSRATEAFF. The CDR3 coding sequence is TGCGCCAGCAGCCTATCCCGGGCCACTGAAGCTTTCTTT.

The chain is built from TRBV15 and TRBJ1-3; D is ambiguous. Germline values: CDR1 LNHNV, CDR2 YYDKDF (reference sequence). Trimming shortened V by 0 bases and J by 0 bases, and 9 bases separated the two germline ends. The CDR3 loop spans 16 amino acids. The CDR3 DNA follows: TGTGCCACCAGCAGAGAGGCGTATCACTCTGGAAACACCATATATTTT. It codes for CATSREAYHSGNTIYF.

V usage is TRBV5-1 and J usage is TRBJ2-5, with a weak D call TRBD2 (6 bases). Germline V gives CDR1 SGHRS, CDR2 YFSETQ. Trimming left V 4 bases short and J 1 base short, with 17 bases between. This CDR3 has 16 residues. In DNA form, the CDR3 reads TGCGCCAGCAGCGCGGTCGATGGCGGGACCCAAGAGACCCAGTACTTC. Amino acid sequence: CASSAVDGGTQETQYF.

The gene calls are TRBV29-1 and TRBJ2-6; TRBD1 agrees at 10 bases. Germline V lookup: CDR1 SQVTM, CDR2 ANQGSEA. V lost 1 base to trimming and J lost 0 bases; unmatched junction nucleotides: 3. The CDR3 spans 17 residues. CDR3 amino acids: CSVEGQGASSGANVLTF. The CDR3 bases are TGCAGCGTTGAAGGACAGGGGGCCAGCTCTGGGGCCAACGTCCTGACTTTC.

This clone showed up just a few times. The chain recombines TRBV7-2 with TRBJ1-4, with D possibly TRBD1 on 5 matching bases. Between the trimmed V and J ends, which lost 0 bases and 10 bases, there was a span of 9 bases. The germline CDR1 and CDR2 sequences are SGHTA and FQGNSA. The CDR3 runs 13 residues. CDR3: CASSLAPGRKLFF. CDR3 sequence (DNA): TGTGCCAGCAGCTTAGCGCCAGGGAGAAAACTGTTTTTT.

The chain has TRBV19 and TRBJ1-1; tentatively, D is TRBD1 (5 bases). CDR1 and CDR2 (germline): LNHDA, SQIVND (reference sequence). The V gene lost 5 bases and the J gene lost 7 bases, with 17 bases spanning the gap. The CDR3 has 14 residues. DNA of the CDR3: TGTGCCAGTAGTGGCAAAGTCGAAAGGGGTGAAGCTTTCTTT. The encoded protein is CASSGKVERGEAFF.

The chain uses TRBV7-9 and TRBJ2-2, with 13 nucleotides matching TRBD2. The CDR3 extends over 17 amino acids. J was trimmed by 4 bases and V by 1 base; bases with no gene match: 3. Germline CDR1 SEHNR, CDR2 FQNEAQ (reference sequence). CDR3 amino acids: CASSLEGLAGITGELFF. Written as DNA, the CDR3 is TGTGCCAGCAGCTTAGAGGGACTAGCGGGGATCACCGGGGAGCTGTTTTTT.

The chain has TRBV6-5 and TRBJ1-4; TRBD1 agrees at 8 bases. V lost 11 bases to trimming and J lost 7 bases; unmatched junction nucleotides: 6. The CDR3 has 12 amino acids. The germline V gene has CDR1 MNHEY and CDR2 SVGAGI. CDR3 sequence reads: CASGGAGEKLFF. The CDR3, as DNA: TGTGCCTCAGGGGGCGCCGGTGAAAAACTGTTTTTT.

This clone was seen only a few times. The chain links TRBV7-8 to TRBJ2-7; possibly TRBD2 for D (5 bases). The V gene's germline CDR1 is SGHVS and CDR2 FQNEAQ. V shed 4 bases and J shed 10 bases, with 14 bases lying between them. The CDR3 is made up of 12 amino acids. CDR3 coding DNA: TGTGCCAGCAGCTCAACCCCTGAGGGCCAGTACTTC. It specifies CASSSTPEGQYF.